This T cell receptor beta chain derives from a study of CD8 T cells in Susac syndrome. Whole-study results and caveats: As acknowledged by the study, its TCR sequencing and HLA analysis included a relatively small number of individuals.

Definite or probable Susac syndrome was diagnosed using recently defined diagnostic criteria. Random hexamers primed reverse transcription of roughly 0.5 to 1 ug RNA. TCRdb analysed the immunoSEQ multiplex PCR reads with MiXCR anew, one entry per CDR3 protein. Among 150,000 to 200,000 distinct CDR3 sequences listed, roughly 95% were seen once. Details on this clonotype: Its antigen is as yet unknown.

The CDR3 has 14 residues. Germline assignment: CDR1 MDHEN and CDR2 SYDVKM. The V gene end was trimmed by 6 bases and the J gene end by 3 bases; junction bases not matched to a gene: 6. The sample comprised CD4+ T cells from PBMCs. The chain has TRBV28 and TRBJ1-2; the match to TRBD1 covers 8 bases. This TCR was recovered from a human donor with Susac syndrome. The chain's CDR3 is CASSQGAYDYGYTF. DNA for the CDR3: TGTGCCAGCAGCCAGGGGGCGTACGACTATGGCTACACCTTC.